The next 16 T cell receptor beta chains were all read from a single sample in a study of blood T cell repertoires in COVID-19. Sequenced by immunoSEQ multiplex PCR; TCRdb stores in-frame clones only, minus some. The sample holds about 300,000 clones, under 90% seen once. The sample comprised PBMCs or T cells enriched from blood (not recorded which). These receptors originate from a woman younger than 30 who had recovered from COVID-19.

The chain has TRBV5-1 and TRBJ1-2; maybe TRBD1 (6 bases). Trimming removed 4 bases at V and 4 bases at J, with 8 bases between. Germline assignment: CDR1 SGHRS and CDR2 YFSETQ. This CDR3 comprises 12 residues. The CDR3 DNA reads TGCGCCAGCAGCCAACAGGGCTATGGCTACACCTTC. Residues: CASSQQGYGYTF.

This clone was seen only a few times. The chain recombines TRBV19 with TRBJ1-1, with D hard to call. The germline V gene has CDR1 LNHDA and CDR2 SQIVND (reference sequence). CDR3 length equals 13 residues. The V end was cut by 7 bases, the J end by 7 bases, with 16 bases between. CDR3 in amino acids: CASTPGGGSEAFF. Here the CDR3 DNA reads TGTGCCAGTACCCCGGGAGGAGGGAGTGAAGCTTTCTTT.

This chain connects TRBV5-5 to TRBJ1-3; perhaps TRBD1 as D (6 bases). CDR1 and CDR2 (germline): SGHKS, YYEKEE (reference sequence). Trimming left V 0 bases short and J 4 bases short, with 8 bases between. CDR3 size: 14 residues. The CDR3, as DNA: TGTGCCAGCAGCTTGGTAACAGGGGGAAACACCATATATTTT. It codes for CASSLVTGGNTIYF.

The J gene is TRBJ2-3, the V gene TRBV24-1; D is possibly TRBD2 (5 bases). This CDR3 has 12 amino acids. V was shortened by 3 bases and J by 8 bases, with 8 bases between the two germline ends. Germline CDR1 KGHDR, CDR2 SFDVKD. In DNA form, the CDR3 reads TGTGCCACCAGTGATCTTGGAGGTACGCAGTATTTT. Translation: CATSDLGGTQYF.

This chain joins TRBV18 and TRBJ1-2; TRBD1 might be the D (6 bases). V was trimmed by 5 bases and J by 4 bases, leaving 11 bases between them. The CDR3 runs 13 residues. In germline, CDR1 is KGHSH, CDR2 LQKENI. Written as DNA, the CDR3 is TGTGCCAGCTCATCGACAGGTTCCTATGGCTACACCTTC. Translated: CASSSTGSYGYTF.

This chain uses TRBV6-4 with TRBJ2-7; D possibly corresponds to TRBD2 (6 bases). Germline V CDR1 and CDR2: MRHNA, SNTAGT. There are 17 residues in the CDR3. V lost 2 bases and J 2 bases, leaving 19 bases between the germline ends. In nucleotides, the CDR3 is TGTGCCAGCAGTGACGACGGGACTCTTTACCTTACCTACGAGCAGTACTTC. As protein: CASSDDGTLYLTYEQYF.

This clone has only one observation. The J gene is TRBJ2-5, the V gene TRBV5-1; 9 positions match TRBD1. The length of the CDR3 is 15 residues. Germline V gene data show CDR1 as SGHRS and CDR2 as YFSETQ. After removal of 4 bases from V and 2 bases from J, the junction contained 6 bases not matched to a gene. The DNA of the CDR3 is TGCGCCAGCAGCCCAGGACAGGGGATGCAAGAGACCCAGTACTTC. Its translation is CASSPGQGMQETQYF.

This chain joins TRBV15 and TRBJ1-2; D call uncertain. Germline V CDR1 and CDR2: LNHNV, YYDKDF (reference sequence). The CDR3 runs to 13 residues. Trimming removed 0 bases from V and 8 bases from J, with 10 bases in between. The CDR3 DNA follows: TGTGCCACCAGCAGAGATTTCCGGGGAGGCTACACCTTC. Translated: CATSRDFRGGYTF.

V is TRBV3-1 (or the pseudogene TRBV3-2) and J is TRBJ2-7; maybe TRBD1 (5 bases). The V end lost 0 bases, the J end lost 3 bases, and 12 bases lay between the germline ends. The CDR3 has 15 amino acids. From germline, CDR1 is LGHDT and CDR2 YNNKEL (reference sequence). CDR3 DNA sequence: TGTGCCAGCAGCCAAGATTGGCAGGGCCTCTACGAGCAGTACTTC. Translating gives CASSQDWQGLYEQYF.

This clone has just a few counts. The CDR3 sequence: CASSINQDMTAFF. The DNA for the CDR3 is TGCGCCAGCAGCATAAACCAGGACATGACGGCTTTCTTT. This chain links TRBV5-1 with TRBJ1-1, with D tentatively TRBD1 (5 bases). The CDR3 is made up of 13 amino acids. V dropped 4 bases and J dropped 11 bases, with 18 bases sitting between them. In germline, CDR1 is SGHRS, CDR2 YFSETQ.

The rearrangement joins TRBV19 to TRBJ1-3; TRBD1 matches 9 bases. The CDR3 runs to 19 residues. CDR1 is LNHDA, CDR2 SQIVND, per germline (reference sequence). V lost 11 bases, J lost 0 bases, and 20 bases stayed unmatched. CDR3 bases: TGTGCCGGAGCGTCAAAGAACCAAAGGACAGGGGACTCTGGAAACACCATATATTTT. Translation: CAGASKNQRTGDSGNTIYF. Full variable domain (rest looked up from reference TRBV19 and TRBJ1-3): DGGITQSPKYLFRKEGQNVTLSCEQNLNHDAMYWYRQDPGQGLRLIYYSQIVNDFQKGDIAEGYSVSREKKESFPLTVTSAQKNPTAFYLCAGASKNQRTGDSGNTIYFGEGSWLTVV.

The chain combines TRBV24-1 with TRBJ1-5, with no clear D. CDR1 is KGHDR and CDR2 is SFDVKD in the germline V gene. CDR3 size: 15 residues. V was trimmed by 4 bases and J by 0 bases, leaving 9 bases between them. DNA for the CDR3: TGTGCCACCAGTGAAAACAGCCTTAGCAATCAGCCCCAGCATTTT. Translating it yields CATSENSLSNQPQHF.

The chain couples TRBV10-3 to TRBJ2-6; D is undetermined. The germline V gene encodes CDR1 ENHRY and CDR2 SYGVKD. The CDR3 is made up of 16 amino acids. V was cut by 4 bases and J by 0 bases, with 10 bases left in between. For the CDR3, the DNA is TGTGCCATCAGTGCTACCCCGTCCTCTGGGGCCAACGTCCTGACTTTC. It encodes CAISATPSSGANVLTF.

This clone was seen only a few times. V gene TRBV10-3 combines with J gene TRBJ2-6; 7 bases align to TRBD1. Germline-derived CDR1 and CDR2 are ENHRY and SYGVKD. This CDR3 is 15 amino acids long. V was clipped by 5 bases and J by 2 bases; unmatched bases: 3. The CDR3 nucleotides are TGTGCCATCAGTTCCCAGGGGGCTGGGGCCAACGTCCTGACTTTC. It translates to CAISSQGAGANVLTF.

V gene TRBV6-5 combines with J gene TRBJ2-3; tentative D call: TRBD1 (6 bases). Trimming cost V 8 bases and J 1 base, with 16 bases left between them. Germline V lookup: CDR1 MNHEY, CDR2 SVGAGI. This CDR3 is 15 amino acids long. In DNA form, the CDR3 reads TGTGCCAGCCGCGCGTTCCGACAGGGCACAGATACGCAGTATTTT. It translates to CASRAFRQGTDTQYF.

This rearrangement joins TRBV7-6 to TRBJ2-5; 7 nucleotides line up with TRBD2. Germline lookup yields CDR1 SGHVS and CDR2 FNYEAQ. The CDR3 sequence is 14 residues long. J gave up 3 bases and V 7 bases, and 8 bases lay outside the gene matches. The CDR3 region is CASTHGGGKETQYF. The CDR3 region has the DNA TGTGCCAGCACCCATGGGGGGGGTAAAGAGACCCAGTACTTC.